The T cell receptor delta chain described here comes from a study of delta chains in infants with herpesvirus infections. V lost 2 bases to trimming and J lost 0 bases, with 34 bases between them. Looked up from germline, CDR1 is TSWWSYY and CDR2 is QGS. The CDR3 contains 23 residues. By sample share, this clone is large. TCR cDNA was made from PBMC RNA with gamma- and delta-chain-specific primers. TCRdb re-identified clones in the RT-PCR reads via CATT. The table includes roughly 790 delta-chain clones, around 15% detected once. The source was peripheral blood, collected at time point 1 of longitudinal follow-up. This sequence originates from a human donor who was a Ugandan infant, either HIV-exposed or HIV-unexposed (not recorded which). This chain connects TRDV1 to TRDJ1; the D gene could be TRDD2 or TRDD3 (9 bases each). CDR3: CALGEDGWGLPTYTGGNTDKLIF. DNA for the CDR3: TGTGCTCTTGGGGAAGACGGTTGGGGCCTTCCTACTTATACTGGGGGAAACACCGATAAACTCATCTTT.